This T cell receptor beta chain comes out of a study of T cells in localized non-small cell lung cancer. Points from the study as a whole: Among the tissues sampled, uninvolved adjacent lung had the highest T cell clonality, above tumor.

Data came from immunoSEQ multiplex PCR; TCRdb stores just in-frame clones and leaves some out. The sample shows 64,000 or so clones, 75% to 90% of them seen only once. About this clone itself: Its antigen is not known.

Deletions cut 2 bases from V and 2 bases from J, with 14 bases between. The CDR3 runs 16 residues. From germline, CDR1 is ENHRY and CDR2 SYGVKD. The chain couples TRBV10-3 to TRBJ2-3, with no clear D. This TCR derives from a woman between 35 and 75 years old with stage I lung adenocarcinoma. The source material was peripheral blood, sampled before any cancer treatment. The CDR3 DNA reads as TGTGCCATCAGTGAGGGGCAGCAAGGCCACACAGATACGCAGTATTTT. The encoded protein is CAISEGQQGHTDTQYF.